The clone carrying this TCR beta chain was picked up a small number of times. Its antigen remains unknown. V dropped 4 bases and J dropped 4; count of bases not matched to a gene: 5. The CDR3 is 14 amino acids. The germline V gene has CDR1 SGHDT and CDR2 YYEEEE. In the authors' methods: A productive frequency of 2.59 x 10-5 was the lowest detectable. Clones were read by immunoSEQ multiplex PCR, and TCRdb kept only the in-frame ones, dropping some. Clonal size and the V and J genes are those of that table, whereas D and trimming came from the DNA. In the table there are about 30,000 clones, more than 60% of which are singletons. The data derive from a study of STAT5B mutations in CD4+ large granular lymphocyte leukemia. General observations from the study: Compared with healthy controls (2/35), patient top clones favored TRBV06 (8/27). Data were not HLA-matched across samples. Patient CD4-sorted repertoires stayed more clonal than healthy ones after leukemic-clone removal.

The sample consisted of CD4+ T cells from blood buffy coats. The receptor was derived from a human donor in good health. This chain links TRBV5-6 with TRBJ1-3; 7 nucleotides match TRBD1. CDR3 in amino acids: CASSRRQGGNTIYF. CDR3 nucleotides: TGTGCCAGCAGCCGAAGACAGGGCGGAAACACCATATATTTT.